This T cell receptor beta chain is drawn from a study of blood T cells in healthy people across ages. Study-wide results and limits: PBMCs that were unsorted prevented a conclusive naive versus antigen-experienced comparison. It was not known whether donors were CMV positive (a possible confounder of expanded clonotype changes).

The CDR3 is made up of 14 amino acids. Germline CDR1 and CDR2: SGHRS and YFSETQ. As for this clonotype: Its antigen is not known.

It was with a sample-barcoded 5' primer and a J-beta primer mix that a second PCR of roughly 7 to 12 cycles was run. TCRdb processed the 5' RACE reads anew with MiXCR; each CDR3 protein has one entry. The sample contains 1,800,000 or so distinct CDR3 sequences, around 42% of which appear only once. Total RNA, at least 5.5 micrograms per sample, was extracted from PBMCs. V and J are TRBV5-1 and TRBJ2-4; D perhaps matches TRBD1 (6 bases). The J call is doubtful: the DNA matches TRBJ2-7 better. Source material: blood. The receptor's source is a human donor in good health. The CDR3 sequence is CASSPWDNTYEQYF. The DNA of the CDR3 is TGCGCCAGCAGCCCGTGGGACAATACCTACGAGCAGTACTTC.